Each of the 28 T cell receptor beta chains below was sequenced from the same sample in a study of blood T cell repertoires in COVID-19. Method: immunoSEQ multiplex PCR; TCRdb's copy keeps in-frame clones and lacks some. The data show 210,000 or so clones, 75% to 90% seen once. Material for sequencing was peripheral blood. All receptors derive from a woman aged 40 to 50 with acute or convalescent COVID-19.

The chain uses TRBV12-3 or TRBV12-4 and TRBJ2-7; 7 positions match TRBD1. This CDR3 contains 13 residues. Unmatched junction bases numbered 6, after V lost 6 bases and J lost 4 bases. CDR3 residues: CASSRTGWYEQYV. Written as DNA, the CDR3 is TGTGCCAGCAGCCGGACAGGTTGGTACGAGCAGTACGTC.

The chain uses TRBV11-1 and TRBJ1-1; D ambiguous. The CDR3 has 12 residues. Between the trimmed V and J ends, which lost 5 bases and 4 bases, there was a span of 8 bases. Germline lookup yields CDR1 SGHAT and CDR2 FQDESV (reference sequence). This chain's CDR3 is CASSLTGTEAFF. The CDR3 nucleotides read TGTGCCAGCAGCCTAACCGGCACTGAAGCTTTCTTT.

V gene TRBV2 combines with J gene TRBJ1-1, with 7 nucleotides matching TRBD1. V shed 6 bases and J 8 bases; nucleotides not matched to a gene: 9. Germline V gene data show CDR1 as SNHLY and CDR2 as FYNNEI. The CDR3 runs to 13 residues. CDR3 residues: CASRSSGGAEAFF. The CDR3 bases are TGTGCCAGCAGGAGCTCAGGGGGTGCCGAAGCTTTCTTT.

V gene TRBV6-1 combines with J gene TRBJ1-2, with TRBD1 matching over 8 bases. The germline CDR1 and CDR2 sequences are MNHNS and SASEGT. This CDR3 spans 15 amino acids. J gave up 8 bases and V 2 bases, and 10 bases lay outside the gene matches. This CDR3 is CASSEKRAGGHGYTF. The CDR3 coding sequence is TGTGCCAGCAGTGAAAAAAGGGCAGGGGGCCACGGCTACACCTTC.

The chain has TRBV30 and TRBJ1-2, with D unresolved. Trimming took 0 bases from V and 4 from J, leaving 12 bases between them. CDR1 GTSNPN and CDR2 SVGIG come from the germline V gene (reference sequence). There are 14 residues in the CDR3. The DNA of the CDR3 is TGTGCCTGGAGTGTATCAGGATTCGGCTATGGCTACACCTTC. It yields the protein CAWSVSGFGYGYTF.

CDR3 loop: CSIGQGDTEAFF. The CDR3 DNA is TGCAGCATAGGACAGGGGGACACTGAAGCTTTCTTT. The chain joins TRBV29-1 to TRBJ1-1, with 10 nucleotides matching TRBD1. The CDR3 contains 12 residues. Germline V gives CDR1 SQVTM, CDR2 ANQGSEA. The J segment lost 3 bases and the V segment lost 8 bases, leaving 3 bases of the junction unmatched.

V gene TRBV27 combines with J gene TRBJ1-2, with 7 bases lining up with TRBD1. V was clipped by 5 bases and J by 4 bases; unmatched bases: 7. The CDR3 sequence is 14 residues long. The germline CDR1 and CDR2 sequences are MNHEY and SMNVEV (reference sequence). The CDR3 protein is CASSLRDSVYGYTF. CDR3 DNA: TGTGCCAGCAGTCTCCGGGACAGCGTCTATGGCTACACCTTC.

This chain connects TRBV7-2 to TRBJ2-1; a weak D match, TRBD1 (6 bases). V shed 5 bases and J shed 8 bases, with 16 bases lying between them. CDR3 size: 14 residues. Germline CDR1 SGHTA, CDR2 FQGNSA. CDR3 residues: CASSPRRRGDEQFF. CDR3 coding DNA: TGTGCCAGCAGCCCCCGGCGCAGGGGCGATGAGCAGTTCTTC.

This rearrangement joins TRBV20-1 to TRBJ2-5; D remains ambiguous. Trimming cost V 4 bases and J 3 bases, with 6 bases left between them. CDR3 length: 11 amino acids. The germline gives CDR1 DFQATT, CDR2 SNEGSKA (reference sequence). CDR3 DNA sequence: TGCAGTGCTACCCCAAAAGAGACCCAGTACTTC. Translating it yields CSATPKETQYF.

The DNA for the CDR3 is TGTGCCAGCAGCTCAGGGACACTTAGCAATCAGCCCCAGCATTTT. Translation: CASSSGTLSNQPQHF. This chain joins TRBV27 and TRBJ1-5, with a possible D match to TRBD1 (6 bases). This CDR3 is built from 15 residues. CDR1 MNHEY and CDR2 SMNVEV come from the germline V gene (reference sequence). V was pared by 6 bases and J by 0 bases, with 12 bases between.

V gene TRBV19 combines with J gene TRBJ1-5; D might be TRBD1 (6 bases). The CDR3 is made up of 17 amino acids. Germline loops: CDR1 LNHDA, CDR2 SQIVND (reference sequence). V lost 6 bases and J lost 9, with 27 bases in between. The DNA of the CDR3 is TGTGCCAGTAGCCCCCGTAAACAGGGAGGGATCTGGTTGCCCCAGCATTTT. Protein: CASSPRKQGGIWLPQHF.

The V call is TRBV30, the J call TRBJ2-5; D not certain. Germline loops: CDR1 GTSNPN, CDR2 SVGIG (reference sequence). The CDR3 loop spans 14 amino acids. Trimming cost V 0 bases and J 0 bases, with 8 bases left between them. CDR3 nucleotide sequence: TGTGCCTGGAGTGTAGGAGAGTACCAAGAGACCCAGTACTTC. Its protein is CAWSVGEYQETQYF. The entire variable domain, with the rest obtained from reference TRBV30 and TRBJ2-5, is as follows: SQTIHQWPATLVQPVGSPLSLECTVEGTSNPNLYWYRQAAGRGLQLLFYSVGIGQISSEVPQNLSASRPQDRQFILSSKKLLLSDSGFYLCAWSVGEYQETQYFGPGTRLLVL.

The chain joins TRBV19 to TRBJ2-1; D call uncertain. V was pared by 7 bases and J by 4 bases, with 5 bases between. The V gene's germline CDR1 is LNHDA and CDR2 SQIVND (reference sequence). The length of the CDR3 is 11 residues. Here the CDR3 reads CASKSYNEQFF. The CDR3 bases are TGTGCCAGTAAATCTTACAATGAGCAGTTCTTC.

This clone has only one observation. This chain joins TRBV3-1 (or the pseudogene TRBV3-2) and TRBJ2-5; D perhaps matches TRBD2 (5 bases). CDR1 LGHDT and CDR2 YNNKEL come from the germline V gene (reference sequence). This CDR3 comprises 15 residues. The V end was cut by 0 bases, the J end by 1 base, with 9 bases between. Here the CDR3 DNA reads TGTGCCAGCAGCCAAGATTTGCGGGCCCAAGAGACCCAGTACTTC. Protein sequence: CASSQDLRAQETQYF.

V is TRBV12-5 and J is TRBJ2-2; TRBD2 is a possible D gene (6 bases). V lost 3 bases to trimming and J lost 2 bases, with 10 bases between them. Germline CDR1 and CDR2: LGHNT and FRNRAP. The CDR3 loop spans 15 amino acids. CDR3 amino acids: CASGLTGTNTGELFF. The CDR3 coding sequence is TGTGCTAGTGGTTTAACCGGGACTAACACCGGGGAGCTGTTTTTT.

The chain employs TRBV2 and TRBJ1-4; D possibly corresponds to TRBD1 (5 bases). The V end was cut by 3 bases, the J end by 10 bases, with 12 bases between. The CDR3 sequence is 13 residues long. The germline CDR1 and CDR2 sequences are SNHLY and FYNNEI. The DNA of the CDR3 is TGTGCCAGCAGTGATCAGGGATCTGGAAAACTGTTTTTT. It encodes CASSDQGSGKLFF.

This clone was picked up one time. The chain combines TRBV3-1 (or the pseudogene TRBV3-2) with TRBJ2-2; 9 positions agree with TRBD1. Germline V CDR1 and CDR2: LGHDT, YNNKEL (reference sequence). This CDR3 has 17 residues. The V and J ends lost 4 bases and 4 bases, in that order; junction bases with no gene match: 10. The CDR3 reads CASSLAGTGMGTGELFF. In DNA form, the CDR3 reads TGTGCCAGCAGCCTTGCCGGGACAGGGATGGGCACCGGGGAGCTGTTTTTT.

This clone appeared a single time. The V and J genes are TRBV6-1 and TRBJ1-2, with 8 bases aligning to TRBD1. Germline trimming cut 0 bases from V and 4 bases from J; bases unmatched to any gene: 10. Germline lookup yields CDR1 MNHNS and CDR2 SASEGT. The CDR3 totals 17 residues. The CDR3 region is CASSEAPGRGHSYGYTF. CDR3 sequence (DNA): TGTGCCAGCAGTGAAGCGCCTGGCAGGGGGCACTCCTATGGCTACACCTTC.

The gene calls are TRBV9 and TRBJ2-3; TRBD2 agrees at 8 bases. Germline trimming cut 9 bases from V and 2 bases from J; bases unmatched to any gene: 5. This CDR3 comprises 13 residues. From germline, CDR1 is SGDLS and CDR2 YYNGEE. This CDR3 reads CATERGHTDTQYF. DNA of the CDR3: TGTGCCACCGAGCGGGGGCACACAGATACGCAGTATTTT.

The chain joins TRBV2 to TRBJ1-1; D is unresolved. The CDR3 length is 12 residues. CDR1 is SNHLY, CDR2 FYNNEI, per germline. The germline V and J ends were trimmed by 7 bases and 4 bases, with 10 bases remaining between them. The CDR3 DNA sequence: TGTGCCAGCACCCCGGTGAGCACTGAAGCTTTCTTT. Its protein is CASTPVSTEAFF.

The gene calls are TRBV10-3 and TRBJ2-5, with TRBD2 matching 15 bases. The CDR3 contains 17 residues. The junction had 8 bases not matched to a gene; V was cut back by 4 bases and J by 5 bases. Germline V gene data show CDR1 as ENHRY and CDR2 as SYGVKD. The CDR3 bases are TGTGCCATCAGTGTCGGGACTAGCGGGGGGTCGGGGGAGACCCAGTACTTC. Translated, it gives CAISVGTSGGSGETQYF.

The chain combines TRBV6-5 with TRBJ2-7; D is undetermined. The V end was cut by 5 bases, the J end by 1 base, with 15 bases between. The CDR3 consists of 15 residues. Germline loops: CDR1 MNHEY, CDR2 SVGAGI. The CDR3 is CASSPTTGRSYEQYV. Here the CDR3 DNA reads TGTGCCAGCAGTCCCACTACCGGAAGATCCTACGAGCAGTACGTC.

The gene calls are TRBV5-6 and TRBJ1-6, with 11 bases lining up with TRBD1. The CDR3 sequence is 15 residues long. Germline V gives CDR1 SGHDT, CDR2 YYEEEE. The V segment lost 4 bases and the J segment 9 bases; nucleotides outside the gene matches: 6. The DNA of the CDR3 is TGTGCCAGCAGCCCAGGGGGACAGGGGGTTTCACCCCTCCACTTT. Amino acid sequence: CASSPGGQGVSPLHF. The full variable domain, in which reference TRBV5-6 and TRBJ1-6 provide the parts outside the CDR3, is DAGVTQSPTHLIKTRGQQVTLRCSPKSGHDTVSWYQQALGQGPQFIFQYYEEEERQRGNFPDRFSGHQFPNYSSELNVNALLLGDSALYLCASSPGGQGVSPLHFGNGTRLTVT.

The genes are TRBV5-1 and TRBJ2-7; TRBD1 matches 8 bases. This CDR3 is 13 amino acids long. V lost 5 bases and J lost 3; bases outside the gene matches: 4. Germline CDR1 is SGHRS and CDR2 is YFSETQ. The CDR3 sequence is CASRRTGIYEQYV. DNA for the CDR3: TGCGCCAGCAGAAGGACAGGGATCTACGAGCAGTACGTC.

The chain carries TRBV10-3 and TRBJ1-5; TRBD1 might be the D (5 bases). V shed 10 bases and J shed 0 bases, with 16 bases lying between them. From germline, CDR1 is ENHRY and CDR2 SYGVKD. The CDR3 spans 15 residues. The CDR3 DNA is TGTGCCACCGGCAGGGCAGGTAATAGCAATCAGCCCCAGCATTTT. It is translated as CATGRAGNSNQPQHF.

This sequence joins TRBV6-2 or TRBV6-3 and TRBJ2-7; 9 bases match TRBD1. The CDR3 loop spans 15 amino acids. J was trimmed by 5 bases and V by 6 bases; bases with no gene match: 11. Germline CDR1 and CDR2: MNHEY and SVGEGT. CDR3 residues: CASSPGTGLANEQYV. The CDR3 DNA sequence: TGTGCCAGCAGCCCGGGGACAGGGCTTGCAAACGAGCAGTACGTC.

The rearrangement joins TRBV5-6 to TRBJ1-1; 7 positions agree with TRBD1. Germline loops: CDR1 SGHDT, CDR2 YYEEEE. This CDR3 comprises 14 residues. V lost 5 bases, J lost 0 bases, and 4 bases stayed unmatched. CDR3 sequence: CASRVTGVNTEAFF. The CDR3 DNA reads TGTGCCAGCAGAGTCACAGGGGTGAACACTGAAGCTTTCTTT.

The CDR3 DNA is TGTGCCAGCAGTGATGACAGATTCACAGATACGCAGTATTTT. Encoded protein: CASSDDRFTDTQYF. This chain connects TRBV2 to TRBJ2-3; weak D call: TRBD1 (5 bases). Trimming took 3 bases from V and 2 from J, leaving 9 bases between them. This CDR3 comprises 14 residues. Germline assignment: CDR1 SNHLY and CDR2 FYNNEI.